One sample yielded the 8 T cell receptor beta chains listed below, sequenced in a study of blood T cell repertoires in COVID-19. Sequencing used immunoSEQ multiplex PCR; TCRdb keeps in-frame clones, though not all of them. The repertoire holds 75,000 to 100,000 clones, with about 87% as singletons. Sample: peripheral blood. The receptors shown here come from a human donor in a cohort sampled during active COVID-19.

As regards this clone: The junction does not match germline at one end; this may be a read error. The V and J genes are TRBV7-7 and TRBJ2-2, with 9 nucleotides matching TRBD2. The germline V gene has CDR1 SSHAT and CDR2 FNYEAQ (reference sequence). The CDR3 sequence is 16 residues long. The DNA of the CDR3 is TGTGCTAGCAGCTTAGTAGCGGGAGATAACACCGGGGAGCTGTTTTTT. Protein sequence: CASSLVAGDNTGELFF.

V usage is TRBV30 and J usage is TRBJ1-1; tentative D call: TRBD1 (5 bases). Germline CDR1 and CDR2: GTSNPN and SVGIG (reference sequence). The length of the CDR3 is 15 residues. Trimming removed 0 bases from V and 2 bases from J, with 13 bases in between. CDR3 sequence: CAWSVGVGKNTEAFF. CDR3 in DNA: TGTGCCTGGAGTGTAGGGGTGGGGAAAAACACTGAAGCTTTCTTT.

V is TRBV5-4 and J is TRBJ2-7; TRBD1 agrees at 9 bases. Germline values: CDR1 SGHNT, CDR2 YYREEE (reference sequence). The CDR3 totals 14 residues. J was trimmed by 4 bases and V by 2 bases; bases with no gene match: 4. The CDR3 coding sequence is TGTGCCAGCAGCTTCGAGGACAGGGGTTACGAGCAGTACTTC. Its translation is CASSFEDRGYEQYF.

The chain is built from TRBV9 and TRBJ1-1; D call uncertain. The CDR3 covers 15 residues. Trimming took 2 bases from V and 3 from J, leaving 14 bases between them. In germline, CDR1 is SGDLS, CDR2 YYNGEE. CDR3 region: CASSVSAVVDTEAFF. DNA of the CDR3: TGTGCCAGCAGCGTCTCCGCGGTTGTGGACACTGAAGCTTTCTTT.

This clone was recorded a few times. The chain employs TRBV7-9 and TRBJ2-3, with 8 bases matching TRBD2. Losses at the gene ends were 1 base for V and 0 bases for J; bases not matched to a gene: 3. The germline V gene encodes CDR1 SEHNR and CDR2 FQNEAQ (reference sequence). The CDR3 spans 16 residues. The CDR3 spells CASSLEASGSTDTQYF. The CDR3 DNA reads as TGTGCCAGCAGCTTAGAGGCTAGCGGGAGCACAGATACGCAGTATTTT.

This chain connects TRBV5-1 to TRBJ2-1, with 11 bases identical to TRBD2. V trimming: 4 bases; J trimming: 5 bases; junction bases outside the gene matches: 5. Germline V gives CDR1 SGHRS, CDR2 YFSETQ. The CDR3 consists of 15 residues. Here the CDR3 DNA reads TGCGCCAGCAGCCTGGGACTAGCGGCAAACAATGAGCAGTTCTTC. It encodes CASSLGLAANNEQFF.

The V call is TRBV6-1, the J call TRBJ1-5; perhaps TRBD1 as D (5 bases). In germline, CDR1 is MNHNS, CDR2 SASEGT. V lost 1 base to trimming and J lost 7 bases, with 11 bases between them. The CDR3 loop spans 14 amino acids. The CDR3 spells CASSEGSGGQPQHF. CDR3 nucleotides: TGTGCCAGCAGTGAAGGATCGGGGGGACAGCCCCAGCATTTT.

This chain links TRBV5-6 with TRBJ2-7; possibly TRBD1 for D (5 bases). V lost 3 bases to trimming and J lost 5 bases, with 18 bases between them. Germline CDR1 reads SGHDT; CDR2 reads YYEEEE. This CDR3 contains 15 residues. CDR3 nucleotides: TGTGCCAGCAGCTACCCGACTCAGGGTCCCCACGAGCAGTACTTC. Protein sequence: CASSYPTQGPHEQYF.